Listed below are T cell receptor beta chains from one sample, sequenced in a study of T-cell reconstitution after alpha-beta-depleted transplantation in children. TCRdb re-analysed the PCR reads in MiXCR, keeping a single row per CDR3 protein. In the table there are more than 500,000 distinct CDR3 sequences, 10% to 12% of which are singletons. The source material was PBMCs, mostly from graft donor cells, sampled 180 days after TCRalphabeta/CD19-depleted stem cell transplant. Every receptor here comes from a female patient aged 2-9 years who had a stem cell transplant for aplastic anemia, so the T cells may come from the graft donor. Both conserved end residues are part of each CDR3. The D gene is left open where the match is weak. The listing skips clone size in some rows; elsewhere it reads once, few, many or a size class.

abundance: few
j_gene: TRBJ2-7
v_gene: TRBV28
d_gene: .
CDR3nt: TGTGCCAGCAGTTTCCTCGCACAGGTTGTGACCTACGAGCAGTACTTC
CDR3aa: CASSFLAQVVTYEQYF

abundance: .
j_gene: TRBJ1-2
v_gene: TRBV7-9
d_gene: .
CDR3nt: TGTGCCAGCAGCCTTCCGGACCGTTCTAACTATGGCTACACCTTC
CDR3aa: CASSLPDRSNYGYTF

abundance: .
j_gene: TRBJ2-3
v_gene: TRBV20-1
d_gene: TRBD2
CDR3nt: TGCAGTGCTAGGGGGACTAGCGGGAGCGGGCAGTATTTT
CDR3aa: CSARGTSGSGQYF

abundance: few
j_gene: TRBJ2-4
v_gene: TRBV7-2
d_gene: .
CDR3nt: TGTGCCAGCAGCCTAATCGGGGAAAAAAACATTCAGTACTTC
CDR3aa: CASSLIGEKNIQYF

abundance: .
j_gene: TRBJ1-1
v_gene: TRBV19
d_gene: TRBD1
CDR3nt: TGTGCCAGTAGTATAGGCAGACAGGGCCGTGGAGGAACTGAAGCTTTCTTT
CDR3aa: CASSIGRQGRGGTEAFF

abundance: few
j_gene: TRBJ2-6
v_gene: TRBV5-1
d_gene: TRBD1
CDR3nt: TGCGCCAGCAGCCCCCGGGACAGGGGGCTCTCTGGGGCCAACGTCCTGACTTTC
CDR3aa: CASSPRDRGLSGANVLTF

abundance: .
j_gene: TRBJ2-3
v_gene: TRBV15
d_gene: TRBD1
CDR3nt: TGTGCCACCAGCAGAGATCCCGACAGGGAAGGTTGGAGGCCAACCACAGATACGCAGTATTTT
CDR3aa: CATSRDPDREGWRPTTDTQYF

abundance: .
j_gene: TRBJ2-1
v_gene: TRBV7-6
d_gene: .
CDR3nt: TGTGCCAGCAGCTTAAAACGACTAGGCGGGGCTAATAATGAGCAGTTCTTC
CDR3aa: CASSLKRLGGANNEQFF

abundance: many
j_gene: TRBJ2-3
v_gene: TRBV5-1
d_gene: TRBD2
CDR3nt: TGCGCCAGCAGCTTGGCCGCGGGAGTCACCACAGATACGCAGTATTTT
CDR3aa: CASSLAAGVTTDTQYF

abundance: .
j_gene: TRBJ2-2
v_gene: TRBV9
d_gene: .
CDR3nt: TGTGCCAGCAGCGTAGCGGGCACTTTCACCGGGGAGCTGTTTTTT
CDR3aa: CASSVAGTFTGELFF

abundance: many
j_gene: TRBJ2-5
v_gene: TRBV15
d_gene: .
CDR3nt: TGTGCCACCAGCAGAGCGGGGGAGACCCAGTACTTC
CDR3aa: CATSRAGETQYF

abundance: .
j_gene: TRBJ2-2
v_gene: TRBV7-2
d_gene: .
CDR3nt: TGTGCCAGCAGCTTGAGTGGTTACACCGGGGAGCTGTTTTTT
CDR3aa: CASSLSGYTGELFF